Below are 10 T cell receptor beta chains sequenced from a single sample in a study of shared clonotypes between healthy human individuals. Cells designated naive CD8 were CD45RO-negative and were positively selected for CCR7, with terminally differentiated effector memory CD45RA+ cells excluded. Generated by immunoSEQ multiplex PCR, the TCRdb table keeps only in-frame clones and is missing some. The sample holds millions of clones, approximately 95% seen once. Material for sequencing was naive CD8+ T cells sorted from blood. The receptor source for this set is a man younger than 35 in good health.

The table lists this clone with a count of one. Germline is not matched at one junction end, which may reflect a read error. This rearrangement joins TRBV15 to TRBJ1-4; a weak D match, TRBD1 (5 bases). Germline loops: CDR1 LNHNV, CDR2 YYDKDF (reference sequence). The CDR3 loop spans 13 amino acids. The CDR3 reads CATSRTVLEELFF. The CDR3 bases are TGTGCCACCAGCAGGACAGTGCTTGAAGAACTGTTTTTT.

Note on this clone: At the DNA level, this CDR3 is encoded by other sequences in the same sample as well. The chain employs TRBV11-2 and TRBJ2-1; no reliable D call. CDR1 and CDR2 from the germline V gene are SGHAT and FQNNGV. Deletions cut 1 base from V and 8 bases from J, with 3 bases between. This CDR3 region has 11 residues. CDR3 amino acids: CASSLGYEQFF. CDR3 bases: TGTGCCAGCAGCTTAGGATATGAGCAGTTCTTC.

The chain combines TRBV6-5 with TRBJ1-2; TRBD1 matches 9 bases. Germline trimming cut 4 bases from V and 4 bases from J; bases unmatched to any gene: 7. CDR3 size: 15 residues. Germline V gene data show CDR1 as MNHEY and CDR2 as SVGAGI. CDR3 protein: CASSWERTGAYGYTF. The CDR3 DNA is TGTGCCAGCAGTTGGGAAAGGACAGGGGCCTATGGCTACACCTTC.

The chain couples TRBV30 to TRBJ2-5; tentatively, D is TRBD1 (6 bases). Deletions cut 5 bases from V and 0 bases from J, with 7 bases between. Germline-derived CDR1 and CDR2 are GTSNPN and SVGIG (reference sequence). CDR3 size: 12 residues. CDR3 in amino acids: CAWQGYQETQYF. CDR3 in DNA: TGTGCCTGGCAGGGGTACCAAGAGACCCAGTACTTC.

This clone has just a few counts. DNA for the CDR3: TGTGCCAGCAGTGAAGCCACGGGGATCCATAATTCACCCCTCCACTTT. As protein: CASSEATGIHNSPLHF. This chain uses TRBV2 with TRBJ1-6; no firm D call. Germline assignment: CDR1 SNHLY and CDR2 FYNNEI. V lost 0 bases to trimming and J lost 5 bases, with 11 bases between them. CDR3 size: 16 residues.

For this clone: The identical CDR3 is also encoded by other nucleotide sequences in the sample. The chain recombines TRBV7-9 with TRBJ2-7, with TRBD1 matching over 7 bases. The germline CDR1 and CDR2 sequences are SEHNR and FQNEAQ (reference sequence). Trimming at V came to 5 bases and at J to 1 base, leaving 2 bases not matched to a gene. This CDR3 comprises 13 residues. CDR3 loop: CASSTGQSYEQYF. In nucleotides, the CDR3 is TGTGCCAGCAGCACGGGACAGTCCTACGAGCAGTACTTC.

V and J are TRBV7-9 and TRBJ1-1; 8 nucleotides agree with TRBD1. The CDR3 has 14 amino acids. Trimming cost V 5 bases and J 3 bases; bases outside gene matches: 5. Germline assignment: CDR1 SEHNR and CDR2 FQNEAQ (reference sequence). The CDR3 spells CASSMQGAHTEAFF. CDR3 nucleotide sequence: TGTGCCAGCAGCATGCAGGGGGCTCACACTGAAGCTTTCTTT.

The chain employs TRBV10-1 and TRBJ2-2, with 8 positions matching TRBD2. CDR3 size: 14 residues. V was pared by 6 bases and J by 3 bases, with 3 bases of the junction left unmatched. Germline-derived CDR1 and CDR2 are WNHNN and SYGVQD (reference sequence). CDR3 bases: TGCGCCAGCAGGGCGGGAGGACACACCGGGGAGCTGTTTTTT. This encodes CASRAGGHTGELFF.

The chain recombines TRBV4-1 with TRBJ1-6, with 10 positions matching TRBD1. CDR1 and CDR2 from the germline V gene are MGHRA and YSYEKL. CDR3 length equals 17 residues. V lost 1 base, J lost 6 bases, and 6 bases stayed unmatched. CDR3 amino acids: CASSQVLGQGPNSPLHF. CDR3 nucleotides: TGCGCCAGCAGCCAAGTCCTGGGACAGGGGCCTAATTCACCCCTCCACTTT.

The CDR3 bases are TGTGCCAGCAGTTTGGGGGGGGTCGTTAACTATGGCTACACCTTC. The encoded protein is CASSLGGVVNYGYTF. The chain is built from TRBV27 and TRBJ1-2; tentative D call: TRBD1 (5 bases). Germline CDR1 and CDR2: MNHEY and SMNVEV (reference sequence). V lost 3 bases and J 1 base, leaving 12 bases between the germline ends. The CDR3 is made up of 15 amino acids.